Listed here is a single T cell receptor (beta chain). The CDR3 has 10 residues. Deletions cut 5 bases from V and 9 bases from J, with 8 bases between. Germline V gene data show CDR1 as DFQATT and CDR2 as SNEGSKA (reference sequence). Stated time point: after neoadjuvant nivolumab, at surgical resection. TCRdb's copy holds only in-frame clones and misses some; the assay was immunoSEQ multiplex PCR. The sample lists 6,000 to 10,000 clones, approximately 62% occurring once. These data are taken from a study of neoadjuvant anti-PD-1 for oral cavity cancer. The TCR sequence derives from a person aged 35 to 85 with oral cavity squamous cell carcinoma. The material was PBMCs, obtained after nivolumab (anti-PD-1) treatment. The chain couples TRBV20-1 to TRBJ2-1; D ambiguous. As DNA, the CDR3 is TGCAGTGCTCTGACACCTGAGCAGTTCTTC. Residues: CSALTPEQFF.